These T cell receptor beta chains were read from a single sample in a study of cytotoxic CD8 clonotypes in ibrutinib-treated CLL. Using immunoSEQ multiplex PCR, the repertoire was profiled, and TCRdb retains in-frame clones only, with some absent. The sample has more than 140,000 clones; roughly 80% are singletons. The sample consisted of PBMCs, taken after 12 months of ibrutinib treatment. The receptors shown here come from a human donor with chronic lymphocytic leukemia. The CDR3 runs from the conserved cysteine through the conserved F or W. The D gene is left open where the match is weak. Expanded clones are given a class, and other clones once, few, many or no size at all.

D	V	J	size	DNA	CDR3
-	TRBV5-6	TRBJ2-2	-	TGTGCCAGCAGCTTGATCAGCGGAACCGGGGAGCTGTTTTTT	CASSLISGTGELFF
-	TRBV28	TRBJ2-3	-	TGTGCCAGCAGTAAGCGGCTCACAGATACGCAGTATTTT	CASSKRLTDTQYF
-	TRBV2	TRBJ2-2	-	TGTGCCAGCAACCGGATTTCTAACACCGGGGAGCTGTTTTTT	CASNRISNTGELFF
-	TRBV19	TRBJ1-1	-	TGTGCCAGTACCACCACGGGGTCGAACACTGAAGCTTTCTTT	CASTTTGSNTEAFF
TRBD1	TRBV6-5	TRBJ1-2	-	TGTGCCAGCAGTTACCTACAGGGGAGAAGTGACTATGGCTACACCTTC	CASSYLQGRSDYGYTF
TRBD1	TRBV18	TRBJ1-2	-	TGTGCCAGCTCACTAAGACAGGGGGTCCTCGGCTACACCTTC	CASSLRQGVLGYTF
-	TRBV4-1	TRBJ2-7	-	TGCGCCAGCAGCCAAGATTGGGGCTCCGAGCAGTACTTC	CASSQDWGSEQYF
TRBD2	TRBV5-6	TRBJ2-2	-	TGTGCCAGCAGCGGGCAGGCGGGAGTGAGCACCGGGGAGCTGTTTTTT	CASSGQAGVSTGELFF
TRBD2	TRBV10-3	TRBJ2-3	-	TGTGCCGCAACAGGAAGCGTCGGGGGGGATACGCAGTATTTT	CAATGSVGGDTQYF
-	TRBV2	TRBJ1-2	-	TGTGCCAGCAGTGGCCTTGGACGGGCTAACTATGGCTACACCTTC	CASSGLGRANYGYTF
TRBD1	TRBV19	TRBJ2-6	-	TGTGCCAGTAGTGGGGGACAGGGGGTCGCTGGGGCCAACGTCCTGACTTTC	CASSGGQGVAGANVLTF
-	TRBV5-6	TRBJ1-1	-	TGTGCCAGCAGCTCATGGGCGGACACTGAAGCTTTCTTT	CASSSWADTEAFF
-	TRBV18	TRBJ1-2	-	TGTGCCAGCTCACCTACGACGGGGGGAGGGCATGGCTACACCTTC	CASSPTTGGGHGYTF
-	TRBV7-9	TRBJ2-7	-	TGTGCCAGCAGCCGACACGGGACGGACCACGGGGAGCAGTACTTC	CASSRHGTDHGEQYF
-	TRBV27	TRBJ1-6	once	TGTGCCAGCACTCTGAGGTTAAAAGTATCCTATAATTCACCCCTCCACTTT	CASTLRLKVSYNSPLHF
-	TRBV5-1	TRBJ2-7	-	TGCGCCAGCAGCTTGGCTGGCTTCAGGAGCTCCTACGAGCAGTACTTC	CASSLAGFRSSYEQYF
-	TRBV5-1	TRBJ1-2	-	TGCGCCAGCAGCTTTGATCCGTTAGCTAACTATGGCTACACCTTC	CASSFDPLANYGYTF
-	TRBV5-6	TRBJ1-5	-	TGTGCCAGCAGCTTGCTACCTGGGGGTCAGCCCCAGCATTTT	CASSLLPGGQPQHF
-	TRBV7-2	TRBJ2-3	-	TGTGCCAGCAGCTTTGCTAGCGGCACAGATACGCAGTATTTT	CASSFASGTDTQYF
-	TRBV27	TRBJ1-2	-	TGTGCCAGCAGTTTAGGGGGCCCCTATGGCTACACCTTC	CASSLGGPYGYTF
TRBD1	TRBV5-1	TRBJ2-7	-	TGCGCCAGCAGACTGACAGGGGGCCCCTACGAGCAGTACTTC	CASRLTGGPYEQYF
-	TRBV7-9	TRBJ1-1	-	TGTGCCAGCAGCTTGGAAAAAACACCAACTATGAACACTGAAGCTTTCTTT	CASSLEKTPTMNTEAFF
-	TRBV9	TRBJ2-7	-	TGTGCCAGCAGCGCACAGGTAACCTCCTACGAGCAGTACTTC	CASSAQVTSYEQYF
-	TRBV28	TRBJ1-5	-	TGTGCCAGCAGATCGCATGGCAATCAGCCCCAGCATTTT	CASRSHGNQPQHF
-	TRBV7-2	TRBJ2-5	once	TGTGCCAGCAGCTACCAAAAAGAGACCCAGTACTTC	CASSYQKETQYF
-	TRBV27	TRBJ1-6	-	TGTGCCAGCAGTCCTTGGGACGGTAATTCACCCCTCCACTTT	CASSPWDGNSPLHF
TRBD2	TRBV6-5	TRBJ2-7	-	TGTGCCAGCAGTACTAGCGGGAGTTATTACGAGCAGTACTTC	CASSTSGSYYEQYF
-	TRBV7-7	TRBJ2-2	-	TGTGCCAGCAGCTTAGACACCATCACCGGGGAGCTGTTTTTT	CASSLDTITGELFF
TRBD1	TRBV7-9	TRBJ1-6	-	TGTGCCAGCAGCCAAGGACAGGTCAATTCACCCCTCCACTTT	CASSQGQVNSPLHF
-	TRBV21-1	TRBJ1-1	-	TGTGCCAGCAGCAAAGGCCCCGGACAGGGGAGGGGGATGAACACTGAAGCTTTCTTT	CASSKGPGQGRGMNTEAFF
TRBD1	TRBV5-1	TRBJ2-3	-	TGCGCCAGCAGCTCAACCGGGACAGGACTGGATACGCAGTATTTT	CASSSTGTGLDTQYF
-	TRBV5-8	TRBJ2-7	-	TGTGCCAGCAGCTGGACCGGAATTACGAGCTCCTACGAGCAGTACTTC	CASSWTGITSSYEQYF
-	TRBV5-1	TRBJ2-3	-	TGCGCCAGCAGCGTCGGACTTGACACAGATACGCAGTATTTT	CASSVGLDTDTQYF
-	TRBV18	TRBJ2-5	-	TGTGCCAGCTCACTCTCCGAAGAGACCCAGTACTTC	CASSLSEETQYF
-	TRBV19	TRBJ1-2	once	TGTGCCAGTAGTAGGGGACCGCTCTCCGGTAGCTACACCTTC	CASSRGPLSGSYTF
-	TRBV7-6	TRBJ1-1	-	TGTGCCAGCAGCTCCCTATCGGCGACTGAAGCTTTCTTT	CASSSLSATEAFF
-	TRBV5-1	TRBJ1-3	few	TGCGCCAGCAGACTAGACTTTGCTGGAAACACCATATATTTT	CASRLDFAGNTIYF